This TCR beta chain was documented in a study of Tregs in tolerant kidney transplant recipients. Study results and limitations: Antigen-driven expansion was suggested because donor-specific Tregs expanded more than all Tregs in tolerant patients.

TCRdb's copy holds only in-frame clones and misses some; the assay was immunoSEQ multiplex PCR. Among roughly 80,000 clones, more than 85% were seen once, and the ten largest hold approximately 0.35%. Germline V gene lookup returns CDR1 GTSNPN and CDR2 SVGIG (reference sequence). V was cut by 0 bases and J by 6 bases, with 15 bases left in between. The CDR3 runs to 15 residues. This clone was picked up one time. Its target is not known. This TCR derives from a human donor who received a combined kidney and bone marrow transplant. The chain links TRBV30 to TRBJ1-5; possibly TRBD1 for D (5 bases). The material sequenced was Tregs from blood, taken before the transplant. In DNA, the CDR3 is TGTGCCTGGAGTGTACGGGGGATAGCCATTCAGCCCCAGCATTTT. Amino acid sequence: CAWSVRGIAIQPQHF.